The T cell receptor (beta chain) under discussion was sequenced for a study of PD-L1 blockade in urothelial cancer. Across the whole study: From 2014, patients received atezolizumab, given as 1,200 mg intravenously every 3 weeks. Each patient had 0 to 3 earlier chemotherapy regimens. Median blood clonality was about 0.081, with 75,000 to 90,000 unique TCRs.

This clone has a handful of counts. As to time point: pretreatment peripheral blood. Locally advanced or metastatic urothelial carcinoma was present in patients. CDR1 and CDR2 from the germline V gene are SGHTA and FQGNSA. V was pared by 5 bases and J by 6 bases, with 7 bases of the junction left unmatched. CDR3 length: 14 amino acids. Profiled with immunoSEQ multiplex PCR; TCRdb holds only in-frame clones, not every one. This table has tens of thousands of clones, about 87% appearing once. The starting material was PBMCs, obtained around atezolizumab (anti-PD-L1) treatment. V and J are TRBV7-2 and TRBJ2-7; TRBD2 matches at 10 bases. The receptor comes from a man in his fifties or sixties with urothelial cancer. The CDR3 nucleotides are TGTGCCAGCAGCAGCAGCGGGAGGGCCGGCGAGCAGTACTTC. This translates into CASSSSGRAGEQYF.